These 25 T cell receptor beta chains came from one sample sequenced in a study of CD8+ T cells in alopecia areata. Noted treatment: oral pan-JAK inhibitor, 5-10 mg twice daily. The sequencing template was cDNA reverse transcribed from extracted RNA. Sequencing was performed with immunoSEQ multiplex PCR; in TCRdb, only in-frame clones are kept and a portion is missing. Here the sample spans around 100,000 clones, about nine tenths being singletons. The source was CD8+ T cells sorted from blood, collected at roughly week 30, from a patient treated with tofacitinib. The receptors shown here come from a human donor with alopecia areata.

The chain is built from TRBV7-6 and TRBJ2-1; no firm D call. In germline, CDR1 is SGHVS, CDR2 FNYEAQ. This CDR3 spans 12 amino acids. V was trimmed by 4 bases and J by 7 bases, leaving 8 bases between them. CDR3 nucleotide sequence: TGTGCCAGCAGCTCAAAAGGGAATGAGCAGTTCTTC. This encodes CASSSKGNEQFF.

V and J are TRBV29-1 and TRBJ2-2, with TRBD1 identical over 8 bases. This CDR3 region has 13 residues. CDR1 SQVTM and CDR2 ANQGSEA come from the germline V gene. After removal of 7 bases from V and 1 base from J, the junction contained 2 bases not matched to a gene. DNA for the CDR3: TGCAGCGGAGGACAGGGGAACACCGGGGAGCTGTTTTTT. It yields the protein CSGGQGNTGELFF.

This clone has just one count. V usage is TRBV21-1 and J usage is TRBJ1-4; the table assigns TRBD1, which was not confirmed against the DNA. TRBV21-1 is assigned pseudogene status. The CDR3 consists of 14 residues. This CDR3 is CASPGPGGNEKLFF. The CDR3 DNA follows: TGTGCCAGCCCGGGGCCAGGGGGAAATGAAAAACTGTTTTTT.

In regard to this clone: An end of the junction differs from the germline gene, which may be a read error. CDR3 sequence reads: CASSQRYEQYF. The CDR3 nucleotides are TGTGCCAGCAGTCAACGTTACGAACAGTACTTC. V usage is TRBV6-1 and J usage is TRBJ2-7, with D hard to call. The CDR3 has 11 residues. The V gene's germline CDR1 is MNHNS and CDR2 SASEGT.

The chain has TRBV4-1 and TRBJ2-7; 9 bases align to TRBD2. Per the germline V gene, CDR1 is MGHRA and CDR2 is YSYEKL. V was pared by 0 bases and J by 3 bases, with 12 bases of the junction left unmatched. CDR3 length: 18 amino acids. This CDR3 reads CASSQDPGAGGLFYEQYF. The CDR3 region has the DNA TGCGCCAGCAGCCAAGATCCAGGTGCGGGAGGGCTTTTCTACGAGCAGTACTTC.

Note on this clone: The junction and the germline gene differ at one end; a read error may be behind it. This sequence joins TRBV7-7 and TRBJ2-7; the D is unclear. CDR1 is SSHAT and CDR2 is FNYEAQ in the germline V gene (reference sequence). This CDR3 is built from 13 residues. The CDR3 DNA sequence: TGTGCTAGCAGCTTAGCACCAAGGGACGAGCAGTACTTC. It yields the protein CASSLAPRDEQYF.

This clone was detected a few times. The chain recombines TRBV6-5 with TRBJ2-2; tentatively, D is TRBD1 or TRBD2 (6 bases each). V gave up 4 bases and J gave up 1 base, with 13 bases separating them. Germline CDR1 and CDR2: MNHEY and SVGAGI. This CDR3 region has 16 residues. The CDR3 sequence: CASSSPGAGNTGELFF. In nucleotides, the CDR3 is TGTGCCAGCAGTTCACCGGGGGCAGGGAACACCGGGGAGCTGTTTTTT.

There are a few counts of this clone. The chain links TRBV18 to TRBJ2-3; D gene ambiguous. Trimming removed 2 bases from V and 3 bases from J, with 12 bases in between. The germline V gene encodes CDR1 KGHSH and CDR2 LQKENI. The CDR3 is made up of 15 amino acids. CDR3 in amino acids: CASSPTLGLTDTQYF. Written as DNA, the CDR3 is TGTGCCAGCTCACCAACCCTGGGCCTGACAGATACGCAGTATTTT.

J is TRBJ1-1 and V is TRBV5-1, with 10 bases lining up with TRBD1. Trimming removed 0 bases from V and 6 bases from J; junction bases left unmatched: 2. The germline V gene encodes CDR1 SGHRS and CDR2 YFSETQ. This CDR3 contains 14 residues. The CDR3 reads CASSLGQGAPEAFF. CDR3 DNA: TGCGCCAGCAGCTTGGGACAGGGGGCCCCTGAAGCTTTCTTT.

The chain is built from TRBV7-6 and TRBJ2-1; possibly TRBD1 or TRBD2 for D (5 bases each). Germline CDR1 and CDR2: SGHVS and FNYEAQ. The CDR3 is 15 amino acids. Trimming cost V 3 bases and J 6 bases, with 15 bases left between them. The DNA of the CDR3 is TGTGCCAGCAGCTTCTCCCTCGGGACCCGCAATGAGCAGTTCTTC. It specifies CASSFSLGTRNEQFF.

The rearrangement joins TRBV4-1 to TRBJ2-7; D is undetermined. CDR1 MGHRA and CDR2 YSYEKL come from the germline V gene. V shed 0 bases and J shed 3 bases, with 9 bases lying between them. The CDR3 is 14 amino acids. CDR3 nucleotide sequence: TGCGCCAGCAGCCAAGAGTGGCGTAACTACGAGCAGTACTTC. It yields the protein CASSQEWRNYEQYF.

The chain employs TRBV6-5 and TRBJ2-1, with TRBD2 matching 8 bases. The CDR3 runs to 14 residues. The V gene's germline CDR1 is MNHEY and CDR2 SVGAGI. V trimming: 0 bases; J trimming: 6 bases; junction bases outside the gene matches: 1. The CDR3 sequence is CASSYSAGVNEQFF. In nucleotides, the CDR3 is TGTGCCAGCAGTTACTCAGCGGGGGTCAATGAGCAGTTCTTC.

The gene calls are TRBV13 and TRBJ2-1; 9 bases are shared with TRBD2. Germline-derived CDR1 and CDR2 are PRHDT and FYEKMQ (reference sequence). V gave up 1 base and J gave up 4 bases; unmatched junction bases: 8. The CDR3 has 17 residues. The CDR3 DNA reads as TGTGCCAGCAGCTTAGTAGGTAGCGGGGGCCATTACAATGAGCAGTTCTTC. Protein: CASSLVGSGGHYNEQFF.

The V and J genes are TRBV9 and TRBJ2-1; D is perhaps TRBD1 or TRBD2 (5 bases each). CDR1 and CDR2 from the germline V gene are SGDLS and YYNGEE. The CDR3 has 15 residues. V was trimmed by 7 bases and J by 0 bases, leaving 14 bases between them. As DNA, the CDR3 is TGTGCCAGCGGAACCGGGGCCAGCTCCTACAATGAGCAGTTCTTC. This gives the protein CASGTGASSYNEQFF.

The chain joins TRBV4-1 to TRBJ1-1, with D unresolved. Germline V CDR1 and CDR2: MGHRA, YSYEKL. The CDR3 is 16 amino acids. The V gene lost 1 base and the J gene lost 2 bases, with 14 bases spanning the gap. CDR3 residues: CASSQGPVGANTEAFF. The CDR3 DNA sequence: TGCGCCAGCAGCCAAGGTCCCGTGGGAGCTAACACTGAAGCTTTCTTT.

The genes are TRBV6-5 and TRBJ2-7; 9 bases agree with TRBD1. The CDR3 has 11 residues. Germline lookup yields CDR1 MNHEY and CDR2 SVGAGI. Trimming at V came to 8 bases and at J to 10 bases, leaving 6 bases not matched to a gene. The CDR3 reads CASSGQGEQYF. The CDR3 nucleotides are TGTGCCAGCTCGGGACAGGGTGAACAGTACTTC.

The chain employs TRBV29-1 and TRBJ2-3, with a tentative D call TRBD1 (5 bases). The CDR3 contains 12 residues. Germline-derived CDR1 and CDR2 are SQVTM and ANQGSEA. Deletions cut 2 bases from V and 5 bases from J, with 8 bases between. CDR3 region: CSVEQGEDTQYF. As DNA, the CDR3 is TGCAGCGTTGAACAGGGCGAAGATACGCAGTATTTT.

Points on this clone: At one end, the junction sequence differs from germline, possibly due to a read error. CDR3 sequence: CASSISRGRGVAFF. The CDR3 DNA sequence: TGTGCCAGCAGTATATCCCGGGGAAGAGGGGTAGCTTTCTTT. The chain has TRBV27 and TRBJ1-1, with D tentatively TRBD1 (5 bases). Looked up from germline, CDR1 is MNHEY and CDR2 is SMNVEV (reference sequence). The CDR3 contains 14 residues.

This clone came up once. This rearrangement joins TRBV19 to TRBJ2-5; unclear D gene. The assigned J gene may be wrong: the sequence end matches TRBJ2-7 better. The CDR3 consists of 15 residues. The germline V gene encodes CDR1 LNHDA and CDR2 SQIVND (reference sequence). The CDR3 loop reads CASSISHDLPSEQYF. The CDR3 bases are TGTGCCAGTAGTATCAGCCATGACCTTCCCTCCGAGCAGTACTTC.

The chain uses TRBV29-1 and TRBJ2-7, with TRBD2 identical over 9 bases. Germline CDR1 is SQVTM and CDR2 is ANQGSEA. The CDR3 extends over 14 amino acids. V was clipped by 7 bases and J by 2 bases; unmatched bases: 9. CDR3 loop: CSGLSGSTPYEQYF. CDR3 in DNA: TGCAGCGGCCTTAGCGGGAGTACCCCCTACGAGCAGTACTTC.

The chain uses TRBV27 and TRBJ1-1; TRBD1 is a possible D gene (5 bases). From germline, CDR1 is MNHEY and CDR2 SMNVEV (reference sequence). This CDR3 is 13 amino acids long. Trimming stripped 5 bases from V and 0 bases from J, with 7 bases between. CDR3 region: CASSDRVNTEAFF. In DNA form, the CDR3 reads TGTGCCAGCAGTGACAGAGTGAACACTGAAGCTTTCTTT.

This rearrangement joins TRBV5-4 to TRBJ2-7, with D perhaps matching TRBD1 (6 bases). V gave up 4 bases and J gave up 2 bases, with 19 bases separating them. CDR1 SGHNT and CDR2 YYREEE come from the germline V gene (reference sequence). The CDR3 sequence is 16 residues long. CDR3 in DNA: TGTGCCAGCAGCCCGTCCGTTGGGACACTCACCTACGAGCAGTACTTC. Protein product: CASSPSVGTLTYEQYF.

On this clone: At the DNA level, this CDR3 is encoded by other sequences in the same sample as well. The gene calls are TRBV29-1 and TRBJ2-7, with 10 positions matching TRBD1. Trimming removed 4 bases from V and 5 bases from J; junction bases left unmatched: 14. The CDR3 spans 16 residues. Germline lookup yields CDR1 SQVTM and CDR2 ANQGSEA. The CDR3 reads CSVGRAGTGAWDEQYF. CDR3 bases: TGCAGCGTTGGGAGAGCTGGGACAGGGGCTTGGGACGAGCAGTACTTC.

The CDR3 coding sequence is TGTGCCAGTAGTATTGGGCTTCACAATGAGCAGTTCTTC. Residues: CASSIGLHNEQFF. The chain has TRBV19 and TRBJ2-1, with D hard to call. CDR1 is LNHDA and CDR2 is SQIVND in the germline V gene (reference sequence). CDR3 length equals 13 residues. The V gene lost 3 bases and the J gene lost 5 bases, with 8 bases spanning the gap.

The chain carries TRBV19 and TRBJ2-7; perhaps D is TRBD1 or TRBD2 (5 bases each). Trimming removed 3 bases at V and 7 bases at J, with 19 bases between. The germline CDR1 and CDR2 sequences are LNHDA and SQIVND (reference sequence). This CDR3 comprises 15 residues. Here the CDR3 reads CASSIDGWGRTEQYF. CDR3 DNA: TGTGCCAGTAGTATCGATGGATGGGGACGTACAGAGCAGTACTTC. Looking up the rest from reference TRBV19 and TRBJ2-7 gives the full variable domain: DGGITQSPKYLFRKEGQNVTLSCEQNLNHDAMYWYRQDPGQGLRLIYYSQIVNDFQKGDIAEGYSVSREKKESFPLTVTSAQKNPTAFYLCASSIDGWGRTEQYFGPGTRLTVT.